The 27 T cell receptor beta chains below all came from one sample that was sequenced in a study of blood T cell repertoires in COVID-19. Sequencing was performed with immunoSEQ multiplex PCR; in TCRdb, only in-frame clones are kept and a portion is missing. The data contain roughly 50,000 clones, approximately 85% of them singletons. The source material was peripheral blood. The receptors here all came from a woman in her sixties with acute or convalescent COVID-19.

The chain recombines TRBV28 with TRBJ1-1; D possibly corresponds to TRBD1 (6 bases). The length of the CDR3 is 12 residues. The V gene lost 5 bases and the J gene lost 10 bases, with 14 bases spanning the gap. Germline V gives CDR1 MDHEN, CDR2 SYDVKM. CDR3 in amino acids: CASSITQGAAFF. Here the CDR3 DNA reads TGTGCCAGCAGTATTACACAGGGAGCAGCTTTCTTT.

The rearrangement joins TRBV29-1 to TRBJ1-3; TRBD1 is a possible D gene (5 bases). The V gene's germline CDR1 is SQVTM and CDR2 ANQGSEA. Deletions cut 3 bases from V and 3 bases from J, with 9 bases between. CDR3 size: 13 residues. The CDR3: CSVEGGSGNTIYF. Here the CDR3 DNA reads TGCAGCGTTGAGGGGGGAAGTGGAAACACCATATATTTT.

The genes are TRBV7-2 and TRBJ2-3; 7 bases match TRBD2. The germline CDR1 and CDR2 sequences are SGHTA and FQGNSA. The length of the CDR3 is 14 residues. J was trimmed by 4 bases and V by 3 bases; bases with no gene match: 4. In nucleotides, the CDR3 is TGTGCCAGCAGCTTCGGACTAGACCCAGATACGCAGTATTTT. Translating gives CASSFGLDPDTQYF.

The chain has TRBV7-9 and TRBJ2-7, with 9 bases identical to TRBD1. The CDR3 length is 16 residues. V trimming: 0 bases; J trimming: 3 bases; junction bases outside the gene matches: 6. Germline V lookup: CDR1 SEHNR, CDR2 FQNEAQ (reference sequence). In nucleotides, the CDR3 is TGTGCCAGCAGCTTAGCGCTTGGGACAGGGAACTACGAGCAGTACTTC. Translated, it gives CASSLALGTGNYEQYF. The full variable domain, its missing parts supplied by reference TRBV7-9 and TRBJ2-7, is DTGVSQNPRHKITKRGQNVTFRCDPISEHNRLYWYRQTLGQGPEFLTYFQNEAQLEKSRLLSDRFSAERPKGSFSTLEIQRTEQGDSAMYLCASSLALGTGNYEQYFGPGTRLTVT.

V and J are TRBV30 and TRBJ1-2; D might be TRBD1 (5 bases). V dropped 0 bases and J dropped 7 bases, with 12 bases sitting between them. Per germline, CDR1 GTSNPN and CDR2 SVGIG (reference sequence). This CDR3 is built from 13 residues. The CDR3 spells CAWSVSGGIGYTF. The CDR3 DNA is TGTGCCTGGAGTGTATCGGGGGGGATTGGCTACACCTTC.

The CDR3 nucleotides are TGTGCCAGCAGCGCCCAGGGGGGCGGGTTATACAATGAGCAGTTCTTC. Its protein is CASSAQGGGLYNEQFF. The gene calls are TRBV7-3 and TRBJ2-1; tentatively, D is TRBD1 (7 bases). Trimming pared 5 bases from V and 4 bases from J, leaving 18 bases between. This CDR3 is 16 amino acids long. Per germline, CDR1 SGHTA and CDR2 FQGTGA.

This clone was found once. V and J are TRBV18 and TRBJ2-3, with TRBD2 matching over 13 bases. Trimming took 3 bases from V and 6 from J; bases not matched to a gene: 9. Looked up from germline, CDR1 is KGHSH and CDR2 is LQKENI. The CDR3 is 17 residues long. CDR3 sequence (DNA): TGTGCCAGCTCACCCCTGAAGACTAGCGGGGGGCGGGATACGCAGTATTTT. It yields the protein CASSPLKTSGGRDTQYF.

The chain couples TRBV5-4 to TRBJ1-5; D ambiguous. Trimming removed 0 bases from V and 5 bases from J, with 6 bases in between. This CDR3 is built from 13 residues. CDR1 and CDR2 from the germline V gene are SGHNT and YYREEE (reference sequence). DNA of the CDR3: TGTGCCAGCAGCTTGGCGGTAGATCAGCCCCAGCATTTT. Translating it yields CASSLAVDQPQHF.

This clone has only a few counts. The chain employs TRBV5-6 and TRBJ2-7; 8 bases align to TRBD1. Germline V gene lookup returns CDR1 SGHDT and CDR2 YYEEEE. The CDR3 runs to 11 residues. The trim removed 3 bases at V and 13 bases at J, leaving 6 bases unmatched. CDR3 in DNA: TGTGCCAGCAGCTGGGACAGGAACCTTTACTTC. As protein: CASSWDRNLYF.

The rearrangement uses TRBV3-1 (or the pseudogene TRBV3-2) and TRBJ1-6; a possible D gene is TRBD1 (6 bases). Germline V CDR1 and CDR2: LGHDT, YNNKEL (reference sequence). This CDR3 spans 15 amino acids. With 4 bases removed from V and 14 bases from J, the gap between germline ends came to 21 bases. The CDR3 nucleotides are TGTGCCAGCAGCCTCCTCCGAGGGGGTGATTCCGCCCTCCACTTT. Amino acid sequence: CASSLLRGGDSALHF.

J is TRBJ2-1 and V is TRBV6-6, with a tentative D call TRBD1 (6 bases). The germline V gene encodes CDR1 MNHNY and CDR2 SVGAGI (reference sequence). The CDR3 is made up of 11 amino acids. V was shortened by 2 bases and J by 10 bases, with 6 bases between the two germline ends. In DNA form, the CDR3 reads TGTGCCAGCAGTTACGACAGGGAGCAGTTCTTC. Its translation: CASSYDREQFF.

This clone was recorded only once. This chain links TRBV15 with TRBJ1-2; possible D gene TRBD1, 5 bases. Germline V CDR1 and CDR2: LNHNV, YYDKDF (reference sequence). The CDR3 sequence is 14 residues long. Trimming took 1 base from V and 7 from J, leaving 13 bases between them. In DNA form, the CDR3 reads TGTGCCACCAGCAGAGGTCCAGGGTCAGGTGGCTACACCTTC. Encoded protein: CATSRGPGSGGYTF.

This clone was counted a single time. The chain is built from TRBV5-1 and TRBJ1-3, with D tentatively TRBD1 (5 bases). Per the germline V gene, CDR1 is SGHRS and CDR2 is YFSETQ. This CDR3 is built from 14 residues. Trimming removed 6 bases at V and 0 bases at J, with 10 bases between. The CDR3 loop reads CASMAGTSGNTIYF. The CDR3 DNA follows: TGCGCCAGCATGGCGGGGACCTCTGGAAACACCATATATTTT.

Here the CDR3 DNA reads TGTGCCAGCTCACCAAGGGGGCCGCCAGATACGCAGTATTTT. Translated: CASSPRGPPDTQYF. The chain is built from TRBV18 and TRBJ2-3, with 7 bases fitting TRBD1. The V gene's germline CDR1 is KGHSH and CDR2 LQKENI. V lost 2 bases, J lost 4 bases, and 3 bases stayed unmatched. This CDR3 is 14 amino acids long.

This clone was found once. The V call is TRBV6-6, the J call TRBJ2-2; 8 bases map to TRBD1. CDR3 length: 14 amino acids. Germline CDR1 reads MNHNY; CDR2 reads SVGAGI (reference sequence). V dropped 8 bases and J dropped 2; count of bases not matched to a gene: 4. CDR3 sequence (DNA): TGTGCCAGCCGTACAGGGGGAAACACCGGGGAGCTGTTTTTT. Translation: CASRTGGNTGELFF.

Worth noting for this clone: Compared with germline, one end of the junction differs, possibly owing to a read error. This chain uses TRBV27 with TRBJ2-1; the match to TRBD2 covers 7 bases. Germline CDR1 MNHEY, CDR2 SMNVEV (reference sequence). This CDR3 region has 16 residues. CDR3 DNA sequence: TGTGCCAGCAGGTTATCCCCCCTAGCGGCATACAATGAGCAGTTCTTC. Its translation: CASRLSPLAAYNEQFF.

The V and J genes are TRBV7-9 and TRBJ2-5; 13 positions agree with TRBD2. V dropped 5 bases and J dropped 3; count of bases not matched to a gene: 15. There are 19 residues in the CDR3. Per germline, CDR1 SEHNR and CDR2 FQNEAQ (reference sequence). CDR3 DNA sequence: TGTGCCAGCAGCACTCGACAGGGGGGACTAGCGGGGTTAAAAGAGACCCAGTACTTC. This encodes CASSTRQGGLAGLKETQYF.

The CDR3: CASSPLGGPITNTEAFF. CDR3 bases: TGTGCCAGCTCCCCCTTGGGGGGACCGATTACCAACACTGAAGCTTTCTTT. The genes are TRBV18 and TRBJ1-1, with D possibly being TRBD1 (5 bases). V was trimmed by 6 bases and J by 2 bases, leaving 22 bases between them. The CDR3 runs 17 residues. From germline, CDR1 is KGHSH and CDR2 LQKENI.

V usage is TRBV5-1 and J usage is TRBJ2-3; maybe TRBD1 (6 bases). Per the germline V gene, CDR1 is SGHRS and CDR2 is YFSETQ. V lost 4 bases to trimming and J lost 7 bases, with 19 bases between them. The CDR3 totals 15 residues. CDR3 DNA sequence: TGCGCCAGCAGCGAGATAGGACAGACCGGGAATACGCAGTATTTT. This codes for CASSEIGQTGNTQYF.

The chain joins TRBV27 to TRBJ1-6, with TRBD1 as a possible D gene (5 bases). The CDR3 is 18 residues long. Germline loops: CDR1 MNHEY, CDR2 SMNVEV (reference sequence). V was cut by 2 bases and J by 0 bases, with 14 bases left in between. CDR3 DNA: TGTGCCAGCAGTTTAAACGGGGGTTTCAGCTCCTATAATTCACCCCTCCACTTT. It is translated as CASSLNGGFSSYNSPLHF.

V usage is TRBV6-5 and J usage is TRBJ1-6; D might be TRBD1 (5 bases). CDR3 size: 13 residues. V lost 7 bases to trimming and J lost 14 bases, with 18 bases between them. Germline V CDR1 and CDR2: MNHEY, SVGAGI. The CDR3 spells CASMGGTGRSLHF. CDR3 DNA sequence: TGTGCCAGCATGGGGGGGACCGGGAGGTCCCTCCACTTT.

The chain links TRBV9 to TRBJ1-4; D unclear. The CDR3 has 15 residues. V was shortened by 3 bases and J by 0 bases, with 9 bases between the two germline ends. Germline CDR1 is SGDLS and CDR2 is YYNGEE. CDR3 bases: TGTGCCAGCAGCGCAACAGTGGCAACTAATGAAAAACTGTTTTTT. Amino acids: CASSATVATNEKLFF.

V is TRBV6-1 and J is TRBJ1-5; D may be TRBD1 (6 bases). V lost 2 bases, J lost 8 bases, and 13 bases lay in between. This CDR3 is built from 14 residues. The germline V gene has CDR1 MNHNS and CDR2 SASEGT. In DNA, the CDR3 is TGTGCCAGCAGTGAAACCGGACAGTCTGAGCCCCAGCATTTT. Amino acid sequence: CASSETGQSEPQHF.

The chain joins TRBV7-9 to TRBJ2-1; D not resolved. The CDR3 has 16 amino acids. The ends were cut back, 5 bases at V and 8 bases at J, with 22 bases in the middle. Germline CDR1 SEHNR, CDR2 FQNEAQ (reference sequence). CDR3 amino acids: CASSHHVPKSFDEQFF. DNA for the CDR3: TGTGCCAGCAGCCATCACGTCCCGAAGAGCTTCGATGAGCAGTTCTTC.

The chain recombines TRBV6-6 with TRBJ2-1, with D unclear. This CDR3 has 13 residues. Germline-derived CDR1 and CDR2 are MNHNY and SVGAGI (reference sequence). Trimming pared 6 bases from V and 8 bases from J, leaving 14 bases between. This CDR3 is CASREGGFDEQFF. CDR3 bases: TGTGCCAGCAGAGAAGGCGGCTTCGATGAGCAGTTCTTC.

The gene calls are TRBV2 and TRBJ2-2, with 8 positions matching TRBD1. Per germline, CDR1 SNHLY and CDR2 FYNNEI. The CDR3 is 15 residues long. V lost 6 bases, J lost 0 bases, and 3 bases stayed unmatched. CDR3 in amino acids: CASSKQGANTGELFF. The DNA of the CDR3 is TGTGCCAGCAGCAAACAGGGGGCGAACACCGGGGAGCTGTTTTTT.

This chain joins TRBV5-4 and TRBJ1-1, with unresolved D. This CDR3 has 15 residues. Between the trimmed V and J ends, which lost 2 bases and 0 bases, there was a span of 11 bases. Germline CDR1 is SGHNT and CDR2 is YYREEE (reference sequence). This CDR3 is CASSFRGGMNTEAFF. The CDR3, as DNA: TGTGCCAGCAGCTTTCGGGGTGGGATGAACACTGAAGCTTTCTTT.